This T cell receptor beta chain was captured by sequencing in a study of blood T cell repertoires in COVID-19. Study information: From the United States, Italy and Spain came samples of acute and convalescent COVID-19. Sources were T cells, B-cell-depleted T cells, or PBMCs; the material itself was cDNA or gDNA.

As processed by the authors: The authors estimated nucleated cell counts from reference gene primer amplification. Measured with immunoSEQ multiplex PCR; TCRdb has only the in-frame clones, and not every one. That table furnishes V, J and clone size, whereas the DNA furnished D and trimming. The table shows roughly 70,000 clones, with approximately 90% occurring only once. Germline assignment: CDR1 LNHDA and CDR2 SQIVND (reference sequence). This CDR3 comprises 16 residues. J gave up 8 bases and V 5 bases, and 13 bases lay outside the gene matches. What was sequenced was peripheral blood. V usage is TRBV19 and J usage is TRBJ2-4; TRBD1 matches 9 bases. The receptor comes from a man between 65 and 85 years old with active COVID-19. The CDR3 nucleotides read TGTGCCAGTAGTGCACGGGACAGGGCGTCGCAAGACATTCAGTACTTC. Translating gives CASSARDRASQDIQYF.